The clone carrying this T cell receptor (beta chain) was seen only a few times. Its antigen is currently unknown. The record originates from a study of T cells in Graves' hyperthyroidism and ophthalmopathy. On the study more broadly: Staff took peripheral blood when the initial diagnosis was made, before any treatment began. General study points: Blood samples included most of the expanded thyroid clonotypes exceeding 0.001. Ophthalmopathy onset followed model prediction by a median roughly six months.

The investigators amplified TCR beta CDR3 regions from RNA transcripts. A set of HTBI primers served as the primers for a first-round RT-PCR of the TCR CDR3. TCRdb processed the multiplex PCR reads anew with MiXCR; each CDR3 protein has one entry. The sample lists roughly 500,000 distinct CDR3 sequences, 20% to 25% occurring once. This CDR3 is built from 12 residues. Trimming removed 5 bases from V and 8 bases from J, with 15 bases in between. Per the germline V gene, CDR1 is DFQATT and CDR2 is SNEGSKA (reference sequence). The sample taken for sequencing was blood. The chain has TRBV20-1 and TRBJ1-2, with D perhaps TRBD1 (5 bases). This TCR derives from a woman between 70 and 85 years old with Graves' ophthalmopathy. The CDR3 nucleotides are TGCAGTGCTCAGGGACCGGGCTTAGGCTACACCTTC. This sequence encodes CSAQGPGLGYTF.